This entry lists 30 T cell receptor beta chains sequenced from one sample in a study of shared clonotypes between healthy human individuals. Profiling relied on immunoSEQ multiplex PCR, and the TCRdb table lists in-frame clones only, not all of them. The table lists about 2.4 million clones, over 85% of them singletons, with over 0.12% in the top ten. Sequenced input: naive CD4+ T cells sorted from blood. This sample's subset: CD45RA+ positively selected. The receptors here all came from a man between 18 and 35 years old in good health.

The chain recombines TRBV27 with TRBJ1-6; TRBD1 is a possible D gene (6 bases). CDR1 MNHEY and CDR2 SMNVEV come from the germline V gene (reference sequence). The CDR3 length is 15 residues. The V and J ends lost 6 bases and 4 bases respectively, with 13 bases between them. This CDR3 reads CASRFRDTYNSPLHF. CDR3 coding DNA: TGTGCCAGCAGATTCCGGGACACTTATAATTCACCCCTCCACTTT.

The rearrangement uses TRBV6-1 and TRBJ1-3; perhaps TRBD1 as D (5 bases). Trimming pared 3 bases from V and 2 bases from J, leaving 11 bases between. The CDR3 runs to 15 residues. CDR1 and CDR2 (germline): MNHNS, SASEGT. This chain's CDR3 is CASSEEGWPGNTIYF. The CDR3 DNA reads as TGTGCCAGCAGTGAGGAGGGGTGGCCTGGAAACACCATATATTTT.

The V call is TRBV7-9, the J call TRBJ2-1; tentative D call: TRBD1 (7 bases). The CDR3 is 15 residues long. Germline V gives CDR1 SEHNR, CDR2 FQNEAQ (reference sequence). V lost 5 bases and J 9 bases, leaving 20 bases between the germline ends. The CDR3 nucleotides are TGTGCCAGCAGCCAGAGACAGGGAGGAGGGGGTGAGCAGTTCTTC. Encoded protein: CASSQRQGGGGEQFF.

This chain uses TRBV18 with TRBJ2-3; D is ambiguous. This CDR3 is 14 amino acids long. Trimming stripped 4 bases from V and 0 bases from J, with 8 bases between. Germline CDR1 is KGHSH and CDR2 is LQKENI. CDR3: CASSQMISTDTQYF. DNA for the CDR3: TGTGCCAGCTCACAGATGATTAGCACAGATACGCAGTATTTT.

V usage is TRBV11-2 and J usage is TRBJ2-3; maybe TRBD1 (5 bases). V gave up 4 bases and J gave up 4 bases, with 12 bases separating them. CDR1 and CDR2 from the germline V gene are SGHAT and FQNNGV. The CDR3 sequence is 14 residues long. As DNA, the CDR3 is TGTGCCAGCAGCTACGTACAGGTTTCAGATACGCAGTATTTT. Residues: CASSYVQVSDTQYF.

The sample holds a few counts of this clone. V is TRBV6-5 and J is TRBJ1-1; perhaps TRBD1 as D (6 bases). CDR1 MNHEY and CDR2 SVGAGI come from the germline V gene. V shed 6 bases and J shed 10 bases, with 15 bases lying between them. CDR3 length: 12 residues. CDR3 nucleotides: TGTGCCAGCAGCCCCACAGGGCCCGGAGCTTTCTTT. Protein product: CASSPTGPGAFF.

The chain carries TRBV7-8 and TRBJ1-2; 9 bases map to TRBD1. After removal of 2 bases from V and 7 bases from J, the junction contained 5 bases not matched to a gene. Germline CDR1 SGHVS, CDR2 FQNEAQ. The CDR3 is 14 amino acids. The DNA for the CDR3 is TGTGCCAGCAGCTTACGGGACAGGGTGGTTGGCTACACCTTC. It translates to CASSLRDRVVGYTF.

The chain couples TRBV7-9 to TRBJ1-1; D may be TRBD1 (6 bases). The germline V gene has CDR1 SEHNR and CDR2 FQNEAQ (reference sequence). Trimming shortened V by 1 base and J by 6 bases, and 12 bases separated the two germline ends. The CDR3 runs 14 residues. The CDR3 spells CASSLDLTGAEAFF. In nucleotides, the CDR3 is TGTGCCAGCAGCTTAGATCTGACAGGAGCTGAAGCTTTCTTT. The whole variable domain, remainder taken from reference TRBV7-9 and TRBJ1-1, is DTGVSQNPRHKITKRGQNVTFRCDPISEHNRLYWYRQTLGQGPEFLTYFQNEAQLEKSRLLSDRFSAERPKGSFSTLEIQRTEQGDSAMYLCASSLDLTGAEAFFGQGTRLTVV.

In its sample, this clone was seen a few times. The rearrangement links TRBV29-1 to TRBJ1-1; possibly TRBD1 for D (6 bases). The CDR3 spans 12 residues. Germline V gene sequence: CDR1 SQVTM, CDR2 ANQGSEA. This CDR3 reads CSLNTGTTEAFF. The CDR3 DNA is TGCAGTCTTAATACAGGGACGACTGAAGCTTTCTTT.

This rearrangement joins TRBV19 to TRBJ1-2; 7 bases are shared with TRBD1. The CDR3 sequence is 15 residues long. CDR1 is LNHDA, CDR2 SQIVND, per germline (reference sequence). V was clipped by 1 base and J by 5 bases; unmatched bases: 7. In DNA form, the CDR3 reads TGTGCCAGTAGTATAGCCCAGACAGGGACGTATGGCTACACCTTC. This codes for CASSIAQTGTYGYTF. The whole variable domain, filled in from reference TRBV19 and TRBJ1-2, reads DGGITQSPKYLFRKEGQNVTLSCEQNLNHDAMYWYRQDPGQGLRLIYYSQIVNDFQKGDIAEGYSVSREKKESFPLTVTSAQKNPTAFYLCASSIAQTGTYGYTFGSGTRLTVV.

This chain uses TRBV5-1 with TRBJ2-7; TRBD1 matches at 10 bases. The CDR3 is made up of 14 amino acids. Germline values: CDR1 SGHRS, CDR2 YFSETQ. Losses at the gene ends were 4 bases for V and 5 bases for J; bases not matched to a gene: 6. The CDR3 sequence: CASSATGGLDEQYF. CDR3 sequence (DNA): TGCGCCAGCAGCGCGACAGGGGGCCTGGACGAGCAGTACTTC.

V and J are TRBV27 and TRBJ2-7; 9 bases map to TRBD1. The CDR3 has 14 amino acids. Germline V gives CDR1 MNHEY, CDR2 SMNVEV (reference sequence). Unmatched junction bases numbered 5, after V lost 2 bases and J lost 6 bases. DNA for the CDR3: TGTGCCAGCAGTTTAAACAGGGGGCTAACCGAGCAGTACTTC. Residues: CASSLNRGLTEQYF.

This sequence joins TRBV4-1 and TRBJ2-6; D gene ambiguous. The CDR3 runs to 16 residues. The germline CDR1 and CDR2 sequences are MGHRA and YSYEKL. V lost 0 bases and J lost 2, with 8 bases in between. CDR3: CASSQDWPPGANVLTF. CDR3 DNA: TGCGCCAGCAGCCAAGATTGGCCTCCTGGGGCCAACGTCCTGACTTTC.

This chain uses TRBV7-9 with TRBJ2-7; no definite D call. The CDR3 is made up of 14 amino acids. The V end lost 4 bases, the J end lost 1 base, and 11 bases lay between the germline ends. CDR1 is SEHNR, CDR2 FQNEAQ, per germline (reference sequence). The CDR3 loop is CASSSRLGSYEQYF. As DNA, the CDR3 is TGTGCCAGCAGCTCCCGTTTGGGATCCTACGAGCAGTACTTC.

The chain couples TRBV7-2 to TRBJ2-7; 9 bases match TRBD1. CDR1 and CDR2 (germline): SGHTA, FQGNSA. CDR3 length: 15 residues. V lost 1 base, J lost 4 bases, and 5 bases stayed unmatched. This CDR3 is CASSLVDRGFYEQYF. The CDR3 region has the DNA TGTGCCAGCAGCTTAGTCGACAGGGGGTTTTACGAGCAGTACTTC.

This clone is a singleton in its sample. In DNA form, the CDR3 reads TGTGCCAGCACCGGGACAGGACTTAGCTCTGGAAACACCATATATTTT. As protein: CASTGTGLSSGNTIYF. The chain has TRBV5-6 and TRBJ1-3; the match to TRBD1 covers 8 bases. This CDR3 has 16 amino acids. CDR1 SGHDT and CDR2 YYEEEE come from the germline V gene. Unmatched junction bases numbered 8, after V lost 6 bases and J lost 0 bases.

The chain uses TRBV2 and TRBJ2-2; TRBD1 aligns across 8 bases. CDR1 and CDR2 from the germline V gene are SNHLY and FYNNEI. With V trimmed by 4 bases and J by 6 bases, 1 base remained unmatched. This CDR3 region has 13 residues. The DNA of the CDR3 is TGTGCCAGCAGTGGACAGGGGTCCGGGGAGCTGTTTTTT. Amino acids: CASSGQGSGELFF.

The CDR3 nucleotides read TGCGCCAGCAGCTTGGGACAGGGGTTGGATAATTCACCCCTCCACTTT. Its protein product is CASSLGQGLDNSPLHF. The chain uses TRBV5-1 and TRBJ1-6; the match to TRBD1 covers 8 bases. J was trimmed by 5 bases and V by 0 bases; bases with no gene match: 4. The V gene's germline CDR1 is SGHRS and CDR2 YFSETQ. CDR3 length: 16 amino acids.

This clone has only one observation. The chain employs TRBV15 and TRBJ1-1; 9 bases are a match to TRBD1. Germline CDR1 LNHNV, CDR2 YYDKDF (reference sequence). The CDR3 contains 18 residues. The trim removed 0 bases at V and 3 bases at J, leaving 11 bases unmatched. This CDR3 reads CATSRDRSGTGLYTEAFF. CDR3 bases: TGTGCCACCAGCAGAGATCGGTCCGGGACAGGGTTGTACACTGAAGCTTTCTTT.

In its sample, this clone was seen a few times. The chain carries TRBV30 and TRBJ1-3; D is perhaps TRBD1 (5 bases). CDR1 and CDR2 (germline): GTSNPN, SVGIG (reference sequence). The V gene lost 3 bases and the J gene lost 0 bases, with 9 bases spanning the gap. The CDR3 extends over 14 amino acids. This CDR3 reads CAWRLDNSGNTIYF. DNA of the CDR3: TGTGCCTGGAGGCTGGACAACTCTGGAAACACCATATATTTT.

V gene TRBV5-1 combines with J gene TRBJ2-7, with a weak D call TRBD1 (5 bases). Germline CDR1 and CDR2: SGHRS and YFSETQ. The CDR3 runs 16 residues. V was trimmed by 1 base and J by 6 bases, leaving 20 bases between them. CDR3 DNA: TGCGCCAGCAGCTTGCTCGACGTCCTCGACAGCAGCGAGCAGTACTTC. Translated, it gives CASSLLDVLDSSEQYF.

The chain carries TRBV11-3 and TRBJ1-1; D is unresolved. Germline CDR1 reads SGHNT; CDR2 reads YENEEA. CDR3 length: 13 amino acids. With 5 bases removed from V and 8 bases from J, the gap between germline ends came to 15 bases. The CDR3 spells CASSANKDREAFF. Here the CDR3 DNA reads TGTGCCAGCAGCGCCAACAAGGATCGAGAAGCTTTCTTT.

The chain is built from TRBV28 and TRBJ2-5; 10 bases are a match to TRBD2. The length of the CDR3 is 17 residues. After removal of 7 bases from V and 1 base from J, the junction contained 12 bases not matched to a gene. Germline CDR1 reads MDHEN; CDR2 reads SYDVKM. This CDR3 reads CASTPGLLAGTQETQYF. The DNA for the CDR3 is TGTGCCAGCACTCCTGGGTTACTAGCGGGGACCCAAGAGACCCAGTACTTC.

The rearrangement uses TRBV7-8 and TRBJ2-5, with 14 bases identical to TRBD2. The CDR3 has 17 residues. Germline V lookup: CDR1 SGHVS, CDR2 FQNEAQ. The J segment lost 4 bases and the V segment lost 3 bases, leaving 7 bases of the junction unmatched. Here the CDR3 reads CASSFSTGTSGGETQYF. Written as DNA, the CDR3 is TGTGCCAGCAGCTTTTCCACCGGGACTAGCGGGGGAGAGACCCAGTACTTC.

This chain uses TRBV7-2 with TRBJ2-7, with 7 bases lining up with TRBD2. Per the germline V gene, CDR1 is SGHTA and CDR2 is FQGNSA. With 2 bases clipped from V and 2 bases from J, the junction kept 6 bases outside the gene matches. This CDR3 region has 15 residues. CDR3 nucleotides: TGTGCCAGCAGCTTACGCGGGAGTCCTACCTACGAGCAGTACTTC. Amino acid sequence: CASSLRGSPTYEQYF.

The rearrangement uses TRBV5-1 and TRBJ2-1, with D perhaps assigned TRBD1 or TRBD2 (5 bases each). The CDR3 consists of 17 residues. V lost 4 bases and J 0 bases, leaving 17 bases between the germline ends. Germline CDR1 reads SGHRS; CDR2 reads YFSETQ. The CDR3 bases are TGCGCCAGCAGCCCCAGTCGAGGGACCACCTCCTACAATGAGCAGTTCTTC. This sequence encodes CASSPSRGTTSYNEQFF.

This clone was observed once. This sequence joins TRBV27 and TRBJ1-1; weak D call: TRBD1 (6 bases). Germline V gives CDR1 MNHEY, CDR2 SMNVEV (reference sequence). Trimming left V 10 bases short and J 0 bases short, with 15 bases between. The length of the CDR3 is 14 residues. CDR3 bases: TGTGCCATAAAACGGGACACCTTGAACACTGAAGCTTTCTTT. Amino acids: CAIKRDTLNTEAFF.

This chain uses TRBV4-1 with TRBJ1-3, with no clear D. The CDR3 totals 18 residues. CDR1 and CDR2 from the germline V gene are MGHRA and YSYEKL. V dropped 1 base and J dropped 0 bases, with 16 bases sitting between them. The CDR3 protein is CASSQGLGGFSSGNTIYF. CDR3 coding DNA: TGCGCCAGCAGCCAAGGCCTGGGCGGCTTTTCCTCTGGAAACACCATATATTTT.

The CDR3 region is CASSQLFEMDEQYF. CDR3 nucleotides: TGTGCCAGCAGCCAATTGTTTGAGATGGACGAGCAGTACTTC. The V call is TRBV14, the J call TRBJ2-7; D call uncertain. The germline V and J ends were trimmed by 2 bases and 5 bases, with 13 bases remaining between them. The germline V gene has CDR1 SGHDN and CDR2 FVKESK. The CDR3 extends over 14 amino acids.

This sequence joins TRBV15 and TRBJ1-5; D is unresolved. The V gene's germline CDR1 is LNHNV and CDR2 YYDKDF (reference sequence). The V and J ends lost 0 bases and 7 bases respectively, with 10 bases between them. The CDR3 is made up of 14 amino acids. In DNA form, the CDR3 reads TGTGCCACCAGCAGAGACCCGAGTAGCCAGCCCCAGCATTTT. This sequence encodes CATSRDPSSQPQHF.